This passage covers 2 T cell receptor beta chains from one sample sequenced in a study of sequential checkpoint blockade in melanoma. Treatment given: randomized to nivolumab then ipilimumab (arm A) or the reverse (arm B). Here immunoSEQ multiplex PCR was the method, and the copy in TCRdb shows in-frame clones only, minus some. Among about 17,000 clones, approximately 70% were seen once, and the ten largest hold about an eighth. Material: CD8+ T cells sorted from blood (inferred from file names), obtained from a patient given nivolumab and ipilimumab in sequence. All receptors derive from a human donor with melanoma.

A single count supports this clone. The genes are TRBV27 and TRBJ1-3, with D possibly matching TRBD1 (6 bases). CDR3 length: 16 amino acids. Per germline, CDR1 MNHEY and CDR2 SMNVEV (reference sequence). V was clipped by 4 bases and J by 3 bases, with 16 bases between them. CDR3 in amino acids: CASSSSDRLLGNTIYF. DNA of the CDR3: TGTGCCAGCAGTTCCTCGGACAGATTACTTGGAAACACCATATATTTT.

The J gene is TRBJ1-1, the V gene TRBV5-6, with D uncertain. Looked up from germline, CDR1 is SGHDT and CDR2 is YYEEEE. The CDR3 runs 15 residues. V lost 6 bases and J 0 bases, leaving 15 bases between the germline ends. CDR3 nucleotide sequence: TGTGCCAGCATAAAGGCGGCCACCATGAACACTGAAGCTTTCTTT. It yields the protein CASIKAATMNTEAFF.